A single T cell receptor beta chain is shown here with its context. The sample belongs to a study of blood T cell repertoires in COVID-19. With 6 bases clipped from V and 2 bases from J, the junction kept 9 bases outside the gene matches. Germline CDR1 is MDHEN and CDR2 is SYDVKM. The CDR3 runs 15 residues. Sequenced by immunoSEQ multiplex PCR; TCRdb stores in-frame clones only, minus some. The sample lists roughly 250,000 clones, around 85% occurring once. Enrollment of patients from Seattle took place during active infection, with longitudinal follow-up. The chain carries TRBV28 and TRBJ1-1; 7 bases map to TRBD1. The specimen sequenced was peripheral blood. The receptor was isolated from a human donor with COVID-19, enrolled during active disease. The donor label of this sample is uncertain. Here the CDR3 reads CASRPQTGRNTEAFF. DNA of the CDR3: TGTGCCAGCAGACCTCAGACAGGGCGAAACACTGAAGCTTTCTTT. The full variable domain, rest sourced from reference TRBV28 and TRBJ1-1, is DVKVTQSSRYLVKRTGEKVFLECVQDMDHENMFWYRQDPGLGLRLIYFSYDVKMKEKGDIPEGYSVSREKKERFSLILESASTNQTSMYLCASRPQTGRNTEAFFGQGTRLTVV.